The clone carrying this T cell receptor (beta chain) was seen at least ten times. The entry originates in a study of T cells in Graves' hyperthyroidism and ophthalmopathy. RNA transcripts gave rise to amplified TCR beta CDR3 regions. HTBI primers were the set used in a first-round RT-PCR of the TCR CDR3. TCRdb recomputed calls from the multiplex PCR reads with MiXCR, one row per CDR3 protein. The data contain about 290,000 distinct CDR3 sequences, 13% of them seen just once; the ten biggest clones take up 6% to 8%. These patients, aged 18 to 65, had recently diagnosed hyperthyroidism lasting under 2 months. Each diagnosis was grounded in clinical symptoms, serum thyroxine and TRAb, thyroid ultrasound, and orbital computed tomography. V was clipped by 1 base and J by 6 bases, with 6 bases between them. The CDR3 has 13 amino acids. Germline V lookup: CDR1 SGHTA, CDR2 FQGNSA.

The sequencing sample was made of blood. V is TRBV7-2 and J is TRBJ2-2, with D unclear. The TCR comes from a woman between 25 and 40 years old with Graves' hyperthyroidism that later progressed to Graves' ophthalmopathy. CDR3 coding DNA: TGTGCCAGCAGCTTAGTCGGTTCCGGGGAGCTGTTTTTT. It is translated as CASSLVGSGELFF.